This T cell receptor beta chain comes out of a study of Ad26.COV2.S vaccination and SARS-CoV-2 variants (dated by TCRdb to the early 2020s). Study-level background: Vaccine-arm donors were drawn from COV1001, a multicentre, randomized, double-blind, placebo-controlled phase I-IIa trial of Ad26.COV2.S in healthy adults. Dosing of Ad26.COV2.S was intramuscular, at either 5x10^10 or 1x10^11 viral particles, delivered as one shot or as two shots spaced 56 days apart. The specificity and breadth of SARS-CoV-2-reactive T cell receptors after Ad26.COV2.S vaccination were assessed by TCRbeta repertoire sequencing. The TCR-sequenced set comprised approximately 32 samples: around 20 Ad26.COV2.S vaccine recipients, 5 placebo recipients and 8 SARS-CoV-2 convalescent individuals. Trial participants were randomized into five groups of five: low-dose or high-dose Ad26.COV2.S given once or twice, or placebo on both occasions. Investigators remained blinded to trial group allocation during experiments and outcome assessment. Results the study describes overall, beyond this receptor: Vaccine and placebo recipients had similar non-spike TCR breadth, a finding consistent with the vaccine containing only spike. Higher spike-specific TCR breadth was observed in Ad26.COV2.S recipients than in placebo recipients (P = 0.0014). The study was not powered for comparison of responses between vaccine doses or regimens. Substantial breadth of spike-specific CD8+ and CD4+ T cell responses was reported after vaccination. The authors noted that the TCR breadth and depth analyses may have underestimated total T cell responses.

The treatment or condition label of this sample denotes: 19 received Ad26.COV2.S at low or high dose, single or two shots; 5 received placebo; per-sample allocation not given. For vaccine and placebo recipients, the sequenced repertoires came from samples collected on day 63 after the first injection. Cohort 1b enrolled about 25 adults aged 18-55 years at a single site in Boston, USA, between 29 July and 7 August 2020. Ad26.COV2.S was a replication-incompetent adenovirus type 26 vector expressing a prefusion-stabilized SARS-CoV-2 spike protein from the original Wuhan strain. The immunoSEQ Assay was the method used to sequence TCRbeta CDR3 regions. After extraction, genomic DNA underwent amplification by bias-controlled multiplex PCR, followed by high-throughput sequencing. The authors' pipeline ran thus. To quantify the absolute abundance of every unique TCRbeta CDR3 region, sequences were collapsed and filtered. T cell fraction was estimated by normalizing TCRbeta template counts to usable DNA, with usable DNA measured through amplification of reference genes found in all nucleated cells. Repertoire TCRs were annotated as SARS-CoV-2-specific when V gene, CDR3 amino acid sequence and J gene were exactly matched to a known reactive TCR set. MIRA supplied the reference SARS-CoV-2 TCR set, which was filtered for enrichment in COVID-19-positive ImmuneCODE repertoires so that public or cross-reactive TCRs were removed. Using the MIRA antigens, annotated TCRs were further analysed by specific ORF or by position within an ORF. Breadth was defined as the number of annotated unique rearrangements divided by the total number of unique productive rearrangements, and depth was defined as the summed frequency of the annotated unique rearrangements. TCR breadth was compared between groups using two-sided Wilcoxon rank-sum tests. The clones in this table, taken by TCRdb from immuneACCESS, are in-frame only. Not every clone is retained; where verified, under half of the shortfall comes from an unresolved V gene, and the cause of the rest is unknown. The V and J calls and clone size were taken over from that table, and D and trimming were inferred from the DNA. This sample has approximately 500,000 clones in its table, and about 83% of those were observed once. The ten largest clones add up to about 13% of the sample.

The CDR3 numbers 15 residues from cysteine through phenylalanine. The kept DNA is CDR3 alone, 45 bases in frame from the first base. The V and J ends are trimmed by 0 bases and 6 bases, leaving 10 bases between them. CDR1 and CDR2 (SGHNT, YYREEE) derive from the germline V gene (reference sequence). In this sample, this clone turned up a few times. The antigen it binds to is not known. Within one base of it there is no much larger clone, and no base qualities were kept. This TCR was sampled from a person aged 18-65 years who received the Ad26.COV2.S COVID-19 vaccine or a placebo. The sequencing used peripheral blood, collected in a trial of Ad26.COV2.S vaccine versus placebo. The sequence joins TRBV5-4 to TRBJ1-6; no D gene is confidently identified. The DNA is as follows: TGTGCCAGCAGCTTGGAGCCGGGCCCTAATTCACCCCTCCACTTT. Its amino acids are CASSLEPGPNSPLHF. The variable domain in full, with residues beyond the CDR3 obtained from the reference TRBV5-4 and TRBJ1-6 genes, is ETGVTQSPTHLIKTRGQQVTLRCSSQSGHNTVSWYQQALGQGPQFIFQYYREEENGRGNFPPRFSGLQFPNYSSELNVNALELDDSALYLCASSLEPGPNSPLHFGNGTRLTVT.